The 30 T cell receptor beta chains in this list originate from one sample, sequenced in a study of molecular identifiers for immune sequencing clone quantification. One entry per CDR3 protein results from TCRdb running MiXCR on the PCR reads. The table shows approximately 90,000 distinct CDR3 sequences, with 24% occurring only once. Input material: naive CD8+ T cells from blood, with Jurkat cell RNA spiked in. The subset is: FACS-sorted CD8+CD4-CCR7+CD45RA+ naive T cells. The receptors stem from a human donor in good health. Some libraries in this study had Jurkat cell RNA spiked in.

This clonotype was found a few times. CDR3 residues: CASSFGTTYGYTF. As DNA, the CDR3 is TGTGCCAGCAGTTTCGGGACCACCTATGGCTACACCTTC. V usage is TRBV28 and J usage is TRBJ1-2; a possible D gene is TRBD1 (5 bases). The V end lost 3 bases, the J end lost 4 bases, and 9 bases lay between the germline ends. Looked up from germline, CDR1 is MDHEN and CDR2 is SYDVKM. The CDR3 covers 13 residues.

This clonotype occurred many times. J is TRBJ1-2 and V is TRBV28; possibly TRBD1 for D (5 bases). The CDR3 contains 15 residues. V was cut by 2 bases and J by 0 bases, with 10 bases left in between. Germline V gene lookup returns CDR1 MDHEN and CDR2 SYDVKM. Here the CDR3 reads CASSLRGRANYGYTF. The CDR3 DNA reads as TGTGCCAGCAGTTTACGGGGCCGAGCTAACTATGGCTACACCTTC.

This clonotype has a count of ten or more. The chain uses TRBV29-1 and TRBJ1-1; D gene unclear. With 6 bases removed from V and 0 bases from J, the gap between germline ends came to 8 bases. Germline V gene sequence: CDR1 SQVTM, CDR2 ANQGSEA. The CDR3 covers 12 residues. CDR3 bases: TGCAGCGTACGGTCGATGAACACTGAAGCTTTCTTT. Residues: CSVRSMNTEAFF.

A few counts support this clonotype. V usage is TRBV19 and J usage is TRBJ2-7, with TRBD1 matching 8 bases. The ends lost 5 bases at V and 2 bases at J; junction bases unmatched: 5. Germline-derived CDR1 and CDR2 are LNHDA and SQIVND (reference sequence). The CDR3 spans 14 residues. The CDR3 region has the DNA TGTGCCAGTAGTTCCCTGACAGGGGCCTACGAGCAGTACTTC. Its translation is CASSSLTGAYEQYF.

A word on this clonotype: A clone one base away is much larger, so this may be a read error. The chain recombines TRBV29-1 with TRBJ2-3; unclear D gene. The CDR3 contains 14 residues. Germline CDR1 reads SQVTM; CDR2 reads ANQGSEA. V was trimmed by 6 bases and J by 4 bases, leaving 17 bases between them. The CDR3: CSVWGARMSDTQYF. CDR3 coding DNA: TGCAGCGTATGGGGTGCTAGAATGTCAGATACGCAGTATTTT.

The chain couples TRBV20-1 to TRBJ2-3; 13 positions agree with TRBD2. The V gene's germline CDR1 is DFQATT and CDR2 SNEGSKA (reference sequence). There are 16 residues in the CDR3. Trimming cost V 5 bases and J 5 bases; bases outside gene matches: 10. The CDR3 region is CSAQILAGGPIDTQYF. The CDR3 DNA reads TGCAGTGCTCAAATACTAGCGGGGGGGCCAATAGATACGCAGTATTTT.

This clonotype was picked up many times. The genes are TRBV12-3 or TRBV12-4 and TRBJ1-6; D gene unclear. Trimming removed 3 bases at V and 10 bases at J, with 4 bases between. There are 11 residues in the CDR3. The CDR3 reads CASSFGSPLHF. CDR3 nucleotides: TGTGCCAGCAGTTTTGGGTCACCCCTCCACTTT.

This clonotype has ten or more counts. The chain joins TRBV4-1 to TRBJ2-2; D not certain. Germline values: CDR1 MGHRA, CDR2 YSYEKL. This CDR3 contains 13 residues. V was cut by 1 base and J by 6 bases, with 6 bases left in between. The CDR3 nucleotides are TGCGCCAGCAGCCAAGGAATCGCCGGGGAGCTGTTTTTT. Protein: CASSQGIAGELFF.

Remarks on this clonotype: A much larger clonotype is one base distant, so this may be a read error. The chain couples TRBV7-6 to TRBJ2-3; 9 bases align to TRBD2. The CDR3 length is 16 residues. CDR1 and CDR2 (germline): SGHVS, FNYEAQ. In nucleotides, the CDR3 is TGTGCCGGCAGCCAGACAGTAGCGGGAGTGTCAGATACGCAGTATTTT. Translated: CAGSQTVAGVSDTQYF.

Note on this clonotype: This may be a read error: a much more frequent sequence differs by one nucleotide. No conserved phenylalanine or tryptophan ends this CDR3, so it is likely a read error. The chain joins TRBV29-1 to TRBJ2-5, with 11 bases identical to TRBD1. The length of the CDR3 is 18 residues. Per germline, CDR1 SQVTM and CDR2 ANQGSEA. Unmatched junction bases numbered 17, after V lost 4 bases and J lost 4 bases. The DNA for the CDR3 is TGCAGCGTTGCAACAAGCACAACCGGGACAGGGGGTAGAGAGACCCAGTACCTC. Translated: CSVATSTTGTGGRETQYL.

This clonotype appeared a few times. The J gene is TRBJ2-7, the V gene TRBV28; 7 bases line up with TRBD2. Trimming at V came to 6 bases and at J to 4 bases, leaving 6 bases not matched to a gene. The germline gives CDR1 MDHEN, CDR2 SYDVKM. This CDR3 region has 13 residues. CDR3 sequence: CASSTQRGYEQYF. The DNA of the CDR3 is TGTGCCAGCAGCACCCAGCGGGGTTACGAGCAGTACTTC.

This chain joins TRBV5-6 and TRBJ2-1; 8 positions agree with TRBD2. The ends lost 0 bases at V and 2 bases at J; junction bases unmatched: 1. Germline values: CDR1 SGHDT, CDR2 YYEEEE. This CDR3 has 15 residues. The CDR3 sequence: CASSLDGGAYNEQFF. The CDR3 bases are TGTGCCAGCAGCTTGGACGGGGGGGCCTACAATGAGCAGTTCTTC.

At least ten counts were recorded for this clonotype. The CDR3 is CASSPSAGLAFHEQYF. The CDR3 DNA reads TGTGCCAGCAGCCCCTCTGCAGGACTAGCCTTCCACGAGCAGTACTTC. The chain has TRBV9 and TRBJ2-7; TRBD2 aligns across 8 bases. This CDR3 region has 16 residues. V lost 4 bases, J lost 5 bases, and 14 bases stayed unmatched. Germline V CDR1 and CDR2: SGDLS, YYNGEE.

Details on this clonotype: With a much larger clone just one base away, this may be a read error. The chain links TRBV5-6 to TRBJ2-7, with unresolved D. V was pared by 4 bases and J by 5 bases, with 16 bases between. Germline values: CDR1 SGHDT, CDR2 YYEEEE. This CDR3 region has 14 residues. CDR3 loop: CASSAQRYPHEQYF. The DNA of the CDR3 is TGTGCCAGCAGCGCGCAAAGGTACCCCCACGAGCAGTACTTC.

This clonotype occurred a few times. The V and J genes are TRBV5-4 and TRBJ2-7; no definite D call. Germline loops: CDR1 SGHNT, CDR2 YYREEE (reference sequence). V was cut by 4 bases and J by 6 bases, with 11 bases left in between. The CDR3 spans 12 residues. This chain's CDR3 is CASSHTSSEQYF. The CDR3 coding sequence is TGTGCCAGCAGCCACACGAGCTCCGAGCAGTACTTC.

This clonotype was detected many times. Written as DNA, the CDR3 is TGTGCCAGTCGAGGGCAGATCCAAGAGACCCAGTACTTC. This codes for CASRGQIQETQYF. The V call is TRBV7-9, the J call TRBJ2-5, with TRBD2 as a possible D gene (5 bases). The ends were cut back, 9 bases at V and 1 base at J, with 12 bases in the middle. The germline CDR1 and CDR2 sequences are SEHNR and FQNEAQ (reference sequence). This CDR3 comprises 13 residues.

The chain couples TRBV11-2 to TRBJ1-1; D is unclear. Germline-derived CDR1 and CDR2 are SGHAT and FQNNGV. The CDR3 covers 17 residues. V was cut by 4 bases and J by 4 bases, with 22 bases left in between. The CDR3 DNA is TGTGCCAGCAGCTCAATTGGGTTCCAGATTGGTCGCACTGAAGCTTTCTTT. It is translated as CASSSIGFQIGRTEAFF.

This clonotype was detected a few times. The V gene is TRBV27, the J gene TRBJ2-5, with TRBD1 matching over 8 bases. CDR1 and CDR2 (germline): MNHEY, SMNVEV (reference sequence). The length of the CDR3 is 15 residues. V shed 6 bases, J shed 1 base, and the junction held 7 bases outside the gene matches. This chain's CDR3 is CASRPGTGFQETQYF. In DNA form, the CDR3 reads TGTGCCAGCAGGCCCGGGACAGGCTTCCAAGAGACCCAGTACTTC.

This clonotype was seen at least ten times. The chain couples TRBV6-5 to TRBJ1-3; D is undetermined. The CDR3 sequence is 15 residues long. Germline loops: CDR1 MNHEY, CDR2 SVGAGI. The V gene lost 0 bases and the J gene lost 2 bases, with 8 bases spanning the gap. The CDR3 region has the DNA TGTGCCAGCAGTTACTCGTCCACGACTGGAAACACCATATATTTT. Protein sequence: CASSYSSTTGNTIYF.

At least ten counts were recorded for this clonotype. The gene calls are TRBV11-2 and TRBJ1-3; D unclear. Germline CDR1 is SGHAT and CDR2 is FQNNGV. Trimming stripped 0 bases from V and 4 bases from J, with 10 bases between. The CDR3 contains 15 residues. CDR3 bases: TGTGCCAGCAGCTTAGACCCCTCCAGCGGAAACACCATATATTTT. Its protein product is CASSLDPSSGNTIYF. Using reference TRBV11-2 and TRBJ1-3 for the parts outside the CDR3, the full variable domain is EAGVAQSPRYKIIEKRQSVAFWCNPISGHATLYWYQQILGQGPKLLIQFQNNGVVDDSQLPKDRFSAERLKGVDSTLKIQPAKLEDSAVYLCASSLDPSSGNTIYFGEGSWLTVV.

This clonotype was counted at least ten times. The V gene is TRBV27, the J gene TRBJ1-5; no definite D call. V lost 6 bases and J lost 0, with 9 bases in between. Per germline, CDR1 MNHEY and CDR2 SMNVEV (reference sequence). This CDR3 has 14 residues. The CDR3 spells CASRPVYSNQPQHF. CDR3 nucleotide sequence: TGTGCCAGCAGGCCGGTTTATAGCAATCAGCCCCAGCATTTT.

This clonotype occurred many times. The chain has TRBV11-3 and TRBJ2-7, with D tentatively TRBD1 or TRBD2 (5 bases each). Germline V gene data show CDR1 as SGHNT and CDR2 as YENEEA. The CDR3 extends over 12 amino acids. Trimming cost V 5 bases and J 6 bases, with 11 bases left between them. CDR3 nucleotides: TGTGCCAGCAGCCTCACGGGGCGCGAGCAGTACTTC. Protein sequence: CASSLTGREQYF. The full variable domain, with the rest looked up from reference TRBV11-3 and TRBJ2-7, is EAGVVQSPRYKIIEKKQPVAFWCNPISGHNTLYWYLQNLGQGPELLIRYENEEAVDDSQLPKDRFSAERLKGVDSTLKIQPAELGDSAVYLCASSLTGREQYFGPGTRLTVT.

V usage is TRBV28 and J usage is TRBJ2-7, with D hard to call. This CDR3 contains 14 residues. CDR1 MDHEN and CDR2 SYDVKM come from the germline V gene. The ends were cut back, 5 bases at V and 3 bases at J, with 14 bases in the middle. CDR3 amino acids: CASSHPLGNYEQYF. The CDR3 DNA follows: TGTGCCAGCAGTCACCCCTTGGGGAACTACGAGCAGTACTTC.

This clonotype was picked up a small number of times. This chain connects TRBV3-1 to TRBJ2-7, with 12 bases fitting TRBD2. V was pared by 1 base and J by 3 bases, with 4 bases of the junction left unmatched. Germline V lookup: CDR1 LGHDT, CDR2 YNNKEL (reference sequence). This CDR3 region has 16 residues. CDR3 DNA sequence: TGTGCCAGCAGCCAAGCCCGACTAGCGGGAGTCTACGAGCAGTACTTC. Its protein is CASSQARLAGVYEQYF.

Turning to this clonotype: Compared with germline, one end of the junction differs, possibly owing to a read error. V is TRBV6-2 or TRBV6-3 and J is TRBJ1-5; D unresolved. Germline CDR1 is MNHEY and CDR2 is SVGEGT. This CDR3 contains 16 residues. CDR3 sequence: CASSPPRPGVYPPPHF. CDR3 coding DNA: TGTGCCAGCAGTCCTCCCCGGCCCGGGGTTTATCCGCCCCCGCATTTT.

This clonotype showed up just a few times. This chain links TRBV27 with TRBJ1-1; D perhaps matches TRBD1 (5 bases). Germline CDR1 MNHEY, CDR2 SMNVEV (reference sequence). V was shortened by 6 bases and J by 0 bases, with 20 bases between the two germline ends. The CDR3 covers 17 residues. In nucleotides, the CDR3 is TGTGCCAGCAGCCCCAGGGACTACCGAACGTTGAACACTGAAGCTTTCTTT. As protein: CASSPRDYRTLNTEAFF.

The sample holds many counts of this clonotype. The gene calls are TRBV20-1 and TRBJ1-1; TRBD1 aligns across 7 bases. Looked up from germline, CDR1 is DFQATT and CDR2 is SNEGSKA (reference sequence). This CDR3 is built from 14 residues. J lost 1 base, V lost 4 bases, and 6 bases had no gene match. CDR3 residues: CSAKYRGTNTEAFF. The DNA for the CDR3 is TGCAGTGCTAAATACAGGGGAACGAACACTGAAGCTTTCTTT.

This clonotype has ten or more counts. This chain joins TRBV13 and TRBJ2-2; D possibly uses TRBD1 or TRBD2 (5 bases each). This CDR3 spans 15 amino acids. Trimming removed 4 bases from V and 1 base from J, with 10 bases in between. In germline, CDR1 is PRHDT, CDR2 FYEKMQ (reference sequence). CDR3 bases: TGTGCCAGCAGCTCCCGGGACGTGAACACCGGGGAGCTGTTTTTT. Amino acid sequence: CASSSRDVNTGELFF. The full variable domain, its missing parts supplied by reference TRBV13 and TRBJ2-2, is AAGVIQSPRHLIKEKRETATLKCYPIPRHDTVYWYQQGPGQDPQFLISFYEKMQSDKGSIPDRFSAQQFSDYHSELNMSSLELGDSALYFCASSSRDVNTGELFFGEGSRLTVL.

On this clonotype itself: This may come from a read error, since a much larger clone is one base off. The chain is built from TRBV13 and TRBJ1-2; D unresolved. CDR3 length equals 15 residues. The germline V gene encodes CDR1 PRHDT and CDR2 FYEKMQ (reference sequence). CDR3 sequence reads: CASSSGGQILYGCTF. The CDR3 bases are TGTGCCAGCAGCTCCGGAGGTCAAATTCTCTATGGCTGCACCTTC.

This clonotype was seen many times. The chain couples TRBV4-1 to TRBJ1-5, with TRBD1 as a possible D gene (6 bases). This CDR3 has 17 residues. CDR1 is MGHRA and CDR2 is YSYEKL in the germline V gene. With 4 bases removed from V and 6 bases from J, the gap between germline ends came to 22 bases. CDR3 coding DNA: TGCGCCAGCAGCCCGATGGGGGCGCAGGAGCTTATTCAGCCCCAGCATTTT. Translation gives CASSPMGAQELIQPQHF.